Listed below are T cell receptor beta chains from one sample, sequenced in a study of vaccination and CD4 T cells after COVID-19. Antigens for these TCRs are unknown. TCRdb itself ran the PCR reads through MiXCR, one entry per CDR3 protein. The sample has about 7,000 distinct CDR3 sequences, 60% to 70% seen once. Sequencing was done on a sample of CD4+ T cells from blood, cultured in vitro. Receptors were obtained from a human donor who had recovered from COVID-19. Each CDR3 is given with its conserved first and last residue. D genes are given only for firm matches. Not all rows give a size; the values are once, few, many and, for expanded clones, a class.

D gene	clone size	V gene	CDR3 length	J gene	CDR3 DNA	CDR3 protein
NA	NA	TRBV7-2	13	TRBJ2-7	TGTGCCAGCAGCTTAGCTGTCTACTACGAGCAGTACTTC	CASSLAVYYEQYF
TRBD1	NA	TRBV24-1	15	TRBJ1-5	TGTGCCACCAGTGACTCGGGACAGGTGAATCAGCCCCAGCATTTT	CATSDSGQVNQPQHF
NA	few	TRBV6-2/TRBV6-3	12	TRBJ2-7	TGTGCCAGCAGTTACCTTGGTGCAGAGCAGTACTTC	CASSYLGAEQYF
NA	NA	TRBV11-2	15	TRBJ2-6	TGTGCCAGCAGCTTAGCCCTATCTGGGGCCAACGTCCTGACTTTC	CASSLALSGANVLTF
NA	NA	TRBV7-7	15	TRBJ2-1	TGTGCTAGCAGCTTAGCAGCGGGTTCCTACAATGAGCAGTTCTTC	CASSLAAGSYNEQFF
NA	once	TRBV6-1	16	TRBJ1-6	TGTGCCAGCAGTGATATCCAGGGGTCCTATAATTCACCCCTCCACTTT	CASSDIQGSYNSPLHF
NA	NA	TRBV6-5	13	TRBJ2-7	TGTGCCAGCAGTTACTCTGGCGGCCACGAGCAGTACTTC	CASSYSGGHEQYF
NA	NA	TRBV6-1	14	TRBJ1-5	TGTGCCAGCAGTGAATGGGGCCTCAATCAGCCCCAGCATTTT	CASSEWGLNQPQHF
NA	NA	TRBV7-2	13	TRBJ2-5	TGTGCCAGCAGCTTACGAGGGGTGGAGACCCAGTACTTC	CASSLRGVETQYF
NA	few	TRBV6-1	13	TRBJ1-2	TGTGCCAGCAGGGCGACAGTAAACTATGGCTACACCTTC	CASRATVNYGYTF
NA	once	TRBV6-5	16	TRBJ2-1	TGTGCCAGCAGTTACCAACTAGCAACCTCCTACAATGAGCAGTTCTTC	CASSYQLATSYNEQFF
NA	NA	TRBV20-1	14	TRBJ2-1	TGCAGTGCTTCCCGGCCGGGGAGCGCCAATGAGCAGTTCTTC	CSASRPGSANEQFF
TRBD1	NA	TRBV7-2	15	TRBJ1-2	TGTGCCAGCAGCTTTATCGCAGGGGGCGACTATGGCTACACCTTC	CASSFIAGGDYGYTF
NA	large	TRBV18	18	TRBJ2-3	TGTGCCAGCTCCCCAACCCGTGCTGGCGGGACTAGCACAGATACGCAGTATTTT	CASSPTRAGGTSTDTQYF
NA	NA	TRBV24-1	12	TRBJ2-5	TGTGCCACCATGGGGGATTTGGAGACCCAGTACTTC	CATMGDLETQYF
NA	NA	TRBV7-8	16	TRBJ2-1	TGTGCCAGCAGCTTATCCCCCTTAAGGGGCTACAATGAGCAGTTCTTC	CASSLSPLRGYNEQFF
NA	NA	TRBV7-8	17	TRBJ2-5	TGTGCCAGCAGCTTAGCGCGGGCTAGTCAGTACCAAGAGACCCAGTACTTC	CASSLARASQYQETQYF
NA	NA	TRBV7-6	19	TRBJ1-6	TGTGCCAGCAGCTTAGTGTTAGGCAGGGCACCCTTAGGGAATTCACCCCTCCACTTT	CASSLVLGRAPLGNSPLHF
NA	NA	TRBV7-9	15	TRBJ2-2	TGTGCCAGCAGCTTAGGGGCAGTAAACACCGGGGAGCTGTTTTTT	CASSLGAVNTGELFF
NA	few	TRBV7-9	13	TRBJ1-1	TGTGCCAGCAGCTCCGTTTGGAACACTGAAGCTTTCTTT	CASSSVWNTEAFF
NA	NA	TRBV6-5	14	TRBJ1-5	TGTGCCAGCAGTTTACTTGGGGCAGGTCAGCCCCAGCATTTT	CASSLLGAGQPQHF
TRBD1	NA	TRBV5-8	16	TRBJ2-3	TGTGCCAGCAGCTTGGGGAGGACAGGTAGCACAGATACGCAGTATTTT	CASSLGRTGSTDTQYF
NA	NA	TRBV6-2/TRBV6-3	14	TRBJ1-6	TGTGCCAGCGACGTTAGAGGACAGTATTCACCCCTCCACTTT	CASDVRGQYSPLHF
NA	medium-sized	TRBV6-5	13	TRBJ1-2	TGTGCCAGCAGTTACCAGGGTTACTATGGCTACACCTTC	CASSYQGYYGYTF
TRBD2	NA	TRBV20-1	14	TRBJ2-3	TGCAGTGGATTGTACAGCGGGGGCACAGATACGCAGTATTTT	CSGLYSGGTDTQYF
NA	NA	TRBV7-9	15	TRBJ2-5	TGTGCCAGCAGCTTAAATCAGGGGTCGGGAGAGACCCAGTACTTC	CASSLNQGSGETQYF
TRBD1	NA	TRBV5-1	14	TRBJ2-7	TGCGCCAGCAGCCCCGGGACAGGGATCCACGAGCAGTACTTC	CASSPGTGIHEQYF
NA	NA	TRBV27	13	TRBJ2-3	TGTGCCAGCAGTTTACGGGGCACAGATACGCAGTATTTT	CASSLRGTDTQYF
NA	NA	TRBV7-6	13	TRBJ1-5	TGTGCCAGCAGCTTAGGCCAGGATCAGCCCCAGCATTTT	CASSLGQDQPQHF
NA	few	TRBV5-8	15	TRBJ1-5	TGTGCCAGCAGGCTGGAGCAGGGATGGGATCAGCCCCAGCATTTT	CASRLEQGWDQPQHF